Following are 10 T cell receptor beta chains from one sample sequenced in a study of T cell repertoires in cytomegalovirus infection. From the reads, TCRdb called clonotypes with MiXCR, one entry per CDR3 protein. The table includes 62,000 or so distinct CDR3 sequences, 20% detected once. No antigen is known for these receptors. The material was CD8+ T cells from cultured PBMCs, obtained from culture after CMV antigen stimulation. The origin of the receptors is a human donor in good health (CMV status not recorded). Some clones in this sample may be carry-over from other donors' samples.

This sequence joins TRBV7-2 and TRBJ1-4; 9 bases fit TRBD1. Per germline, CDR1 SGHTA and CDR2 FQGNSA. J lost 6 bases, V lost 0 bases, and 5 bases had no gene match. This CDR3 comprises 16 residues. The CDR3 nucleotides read TGTGCCAGCAGCTTAGCCTACAGGGGGCGTGATGAAAAACTGTTTTTT. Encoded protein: CASSLAYRGRDEKLFF. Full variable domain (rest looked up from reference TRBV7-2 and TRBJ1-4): GAGVSQSPSNKVTEKGKDVELRCDPISGHTALYWYRQSLGQGLEFLIYFQGNSAPDKSGLPSDRFSAERTGGSVSTLTIQRTQQEDSAVYLCASSLAYRGRDEKLFFGSGTQLSVL.

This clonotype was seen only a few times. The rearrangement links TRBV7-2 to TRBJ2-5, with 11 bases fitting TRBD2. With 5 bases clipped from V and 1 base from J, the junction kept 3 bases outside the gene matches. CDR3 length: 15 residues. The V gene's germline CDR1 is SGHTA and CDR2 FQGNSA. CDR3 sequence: CASSPGTSGQETQYF. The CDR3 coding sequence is TGTGCCAGCAGCCCAGGGACTAGCGGCCAAGAGACCCAGTACTTC.

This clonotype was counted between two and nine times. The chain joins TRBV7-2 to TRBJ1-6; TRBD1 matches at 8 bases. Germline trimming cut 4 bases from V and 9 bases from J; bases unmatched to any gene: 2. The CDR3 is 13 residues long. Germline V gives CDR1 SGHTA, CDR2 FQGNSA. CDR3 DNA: TGTGCCAGCAGCTCGGGACAGGCTTCACCCCTCCACTTT. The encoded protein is CASSSGQASPLHF. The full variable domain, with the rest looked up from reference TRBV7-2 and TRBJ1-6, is GAGVSQSPSNKVTEKGKDVELRCDPISGHTALYWYRQSLGQGLEFLIYFQGNSAPDKSGLPSDRFSAERTGGSVSTLTIQRTQQEDSAVYLCASSSGQASPLHFGNGTRLTVT.

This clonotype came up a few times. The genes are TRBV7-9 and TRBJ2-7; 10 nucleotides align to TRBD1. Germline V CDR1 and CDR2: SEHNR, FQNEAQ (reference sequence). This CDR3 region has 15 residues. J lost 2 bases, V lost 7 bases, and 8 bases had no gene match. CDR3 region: CASISSGTGAYEQYF. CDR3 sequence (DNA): TGTGCCAGCATATCATCCGGGACAGGGGCCTACGAGCAGTACTTC. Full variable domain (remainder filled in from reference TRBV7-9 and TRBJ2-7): DTGVSQNPRHKITKRGQNVTFRCDPISEHNRLYWYRQTLGQGPEFLTYFQNEAQLEKSRLLSDRFSAERPKGSFSTLEIQRTEQGDSAMYLCASISSGTGAYEQYFGPGTRLTVT.

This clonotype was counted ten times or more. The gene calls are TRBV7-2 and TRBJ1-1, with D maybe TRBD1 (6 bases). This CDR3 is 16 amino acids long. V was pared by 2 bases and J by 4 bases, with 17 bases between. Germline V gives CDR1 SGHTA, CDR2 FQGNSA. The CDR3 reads CASSLRSGGVSTEAFF. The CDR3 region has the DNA TGTGCCAGCAGCTTAAGATCGGGGGGCGTCAGCACTGAAGCTTTCTTT.

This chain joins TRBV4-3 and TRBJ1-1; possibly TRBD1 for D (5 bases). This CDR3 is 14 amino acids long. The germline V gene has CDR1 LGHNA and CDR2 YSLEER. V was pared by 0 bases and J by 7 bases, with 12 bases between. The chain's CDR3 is CASSQDSPGHEAFF. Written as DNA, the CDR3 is TGCGCCAGCAGCCAAGATTCGCCGGGGCATGAAGCTTTCTTT.

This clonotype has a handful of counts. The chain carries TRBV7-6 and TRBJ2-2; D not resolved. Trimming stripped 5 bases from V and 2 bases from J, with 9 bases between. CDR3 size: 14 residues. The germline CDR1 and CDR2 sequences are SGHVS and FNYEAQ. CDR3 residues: CASSPGHNTGELFF. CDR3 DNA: TGTGCCAGCAGCCCGGGCCATAACACCGGGGAGCTGTTTTTT. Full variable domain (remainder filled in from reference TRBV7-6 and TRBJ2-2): GAGVSQSPRYKVTKRGQDVALRCDPISGHVSLYWYRQALGQGPEFLTYFNYEAQQDKSGLPNDRFSAERPEGSISTLTIQRTEQRDSAMYRCASSPGHNTGELFFGEGSRLTVL.

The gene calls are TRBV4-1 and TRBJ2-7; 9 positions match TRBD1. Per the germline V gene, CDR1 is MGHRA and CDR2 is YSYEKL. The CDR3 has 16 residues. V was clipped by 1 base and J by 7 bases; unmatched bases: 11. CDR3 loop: CASSQGPGQGYREQYF. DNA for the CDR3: TGCGCCAGCAGCCAAGGGCCGGGACAGGGATATCGGGAGCAGTACTTC.

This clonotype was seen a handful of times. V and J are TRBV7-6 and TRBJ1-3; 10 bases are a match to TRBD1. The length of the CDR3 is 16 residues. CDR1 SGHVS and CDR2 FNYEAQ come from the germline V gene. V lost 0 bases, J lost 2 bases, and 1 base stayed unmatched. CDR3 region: CASSLAGTGAGNTIYF. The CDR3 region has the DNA TGTGCCAGCAGCTTAGCAGGGACAGGGGCTGGAAACACCATATATTTT.

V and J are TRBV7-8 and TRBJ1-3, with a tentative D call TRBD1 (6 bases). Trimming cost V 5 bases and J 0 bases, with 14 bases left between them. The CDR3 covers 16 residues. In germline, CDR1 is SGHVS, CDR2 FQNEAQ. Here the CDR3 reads CASSPLGGGSGNTIYF. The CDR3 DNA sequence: TGTGCCAGCAGCCCTCTGGGAGGGGGCTCTGGAAACACCATATATTTT.